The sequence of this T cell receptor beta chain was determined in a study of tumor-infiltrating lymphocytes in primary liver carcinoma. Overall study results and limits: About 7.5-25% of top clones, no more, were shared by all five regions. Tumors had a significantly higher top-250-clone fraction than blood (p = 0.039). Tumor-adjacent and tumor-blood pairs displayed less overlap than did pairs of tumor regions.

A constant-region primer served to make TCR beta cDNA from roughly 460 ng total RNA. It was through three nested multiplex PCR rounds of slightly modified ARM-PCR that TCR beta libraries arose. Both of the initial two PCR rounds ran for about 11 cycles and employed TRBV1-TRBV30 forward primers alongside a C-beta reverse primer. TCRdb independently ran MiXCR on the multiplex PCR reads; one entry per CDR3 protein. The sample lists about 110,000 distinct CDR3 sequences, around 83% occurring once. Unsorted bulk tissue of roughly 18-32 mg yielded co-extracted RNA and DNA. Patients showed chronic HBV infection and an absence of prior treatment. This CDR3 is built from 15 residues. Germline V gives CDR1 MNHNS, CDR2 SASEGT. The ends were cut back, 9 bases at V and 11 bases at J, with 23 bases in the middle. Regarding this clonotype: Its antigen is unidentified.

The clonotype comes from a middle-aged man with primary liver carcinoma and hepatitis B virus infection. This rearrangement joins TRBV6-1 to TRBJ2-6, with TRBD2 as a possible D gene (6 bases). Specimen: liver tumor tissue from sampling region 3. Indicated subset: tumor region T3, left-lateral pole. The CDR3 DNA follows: TGTGCCAGTAGTTTTGGGACTTGCGGGATCGACGTCCTGACTTTC. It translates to CASSFGTCGIDVLTF.